This TCR beta chain was recovered during a study of blood T cells in healthy people across ages. A second PCR of about 6 to 12 cycles used a sample-barcoded 5' primer and a J-beta primer mix. TCRdb re-called the 5' RACE reads with MiXCR, one entry per CDR3 protein. There are 710,000 or so distinct CDR3 sequences in the sample; about a third occur only once, and approximately 15% lies in the top ten. Trimming took off 2 bases at V and 4 bases at J, with 8 bases between the two ends. This CDR3 contains 13 residues. Per-sample PBMC isolation yielded at least 6.5 million cells. The specimen was blood. The chain is built from TRBV12-3 or TRBV12-4 and TRBJ1-1; D is unclear. The sequence came from a woman older than 75 in good health. In DNA, the CDR3 is TGTGCCAGCAGTTTATTGGGCTTCACTGAAGCTTTCTTT. It is translated as CASSLLGFTEAFF.